This T cell receptor (beta chain) was observed in a study of graft-versus-host responses after intestinal transplantation (dated by TCRdb to about 2021). With regard to the full study: Multivisceral, liver-intestinal, or isolated intestinal transplants were received by the recipients. The cohort enrolled about two dozen intestinal transplant recipients, one of whom was a retransplant, and a few patients without pretransplant specimens were excluded. After intestinal transplantation, graft-versus-host and host-versus-graft alloreactive T cell clones in the graft, circulation and bone marrow were tracked using bulk TCR-beta CDR3 sequencing. Donor T cell macrochimerism was defined as a peak of at least 4% donor T cells among recipient peripheral blood mononuclear cells. Alloreactive clones were identified by sequencing pre-transplant mixed lymphocyte reaction products and comparing them with unstimulated pre-transplant donor and recipient T cells. Rather than going through the commercial service, samples from a few later patients were sequenced in-house on an Illumina MiSeq and processed with MiXCR. Every recipient was given anti-thymocyte globulin induction, then maintenance tacrolimus and steroids for about 3 years.

Findings and caveats that apply to the study as a whole: GvH clones were detected in recipient bone marrow, and some appeared earlier in ileal mucosa or blood, consistent with an intestinal mucosal origin. Peak levels of circulating GvH clones were associated with declines in HvG clones early after transplant. The conclusions were limited by the relatively low number and heterogeneity of the intestinal transplant patients. In the allografts of patients with donor T cell macrochimerism, GvH to HvG T cell clonal ratios were high.

This clone occurred once. Its specific antigen is unknown. The input lacks base qualities; no much larger clone sits a single base away. The library relied on the immunoSEQ multiplex PCR assay. For most patients, genomic DNA was isolated using the Qiagen DNeasy Blood and Tissue Kit and was shipped frozen to Adaptive Biotechnologies for TCR sequencing. Adaptive Biotechnologies carried out high-throughput TCR-beta CDR3 sequencing of genomic DNA for most patients. In the authors' own workflow: TCR sequencing data for roughly 18 patients were retrieved from Adaptive's ImmunoSEQ software; a few other patients were processed with MiXCR and VDJtools. To correct CD4 versus CD8 sorting errors, any sequence found in both subsets at a frequency ratio below 5:1 was removed. Because the origin of CDR3 nucleotide sequences shared between donor and recipient could not be assigned, those sequences were removed. To count as alloreactive, a clone needed at least 2-fold expansion over unstimulated cells and a minimum CFSE-low frequency of 0.002% (template counts) or 0.001% (read counts). Clones were considered mappable if detected in sequenced pre-transplant spleen, lymph node, or MLR CFSE-low populations of the donor or recipient. The cumulative frequency of alloreactive clones was calculated as a percentage of all sequences, weighted by copy number. The table comes from immuneACCESS by way of TCRdb, which keeps in-frame sequences with V and J called. Part of the clones is missing from these tables; in studies checked, under half for an unresolved V gene and the rest for unknown reasons. The V and J calls and the clone size are those of that table, but D and trimming were determined from the DNA. The table for this sample lists some 85,000 clones; around 90% of them were counted only once. Of the sample, roughly 0.4% is held by the ten largest clones.

The time point label of this sample denotes: cells obtained before transplantation from donor or recipient. CD3+CD4+ and CD3+CD8+ populations were FACS-sorted from unstimulated pre-transplant donor and recipient cells taken from spleen or lymph nodes. The TCR originated in a human donor who was the organ donor for an intestinal transplant. Specimen: unstimulated CD8+ T cells sorted from spleen or lymph node cells, collected before transplant.

The DNA sequence is given as TGTGCCAGCAGCTTACAGGGGGCATCCTACGAGCAGTACTTC. Translated, this gives CASSLQGASYEQYF. Recombination joined TRBV5-6 with TRBJ2-7; 9 middle bases align to TRBD1. The junction shows trimming of 2 bases on V and 1 base on J, and the gene matches do not reach 1 base of it. The CDR3, from cysteine to phenylalanine, totals 14 residues. Only the CDR3 portion is preserved as DNA: 42 bases, with reading frame beginning at the first base. The germline V gene specifies SGHDT as CDR1 and YYEEEE as CDR2.